One and the same sample provided the 25 T cell receptor beta chains below, sequenced in a study of T cell repertoires in cytomegalovirus infection. TCRdb re-called the reads with MiXCR, one entry per CDR3 protein. The table shows tens of thousands of distinct CDR3 sequences, with about 19% occurring only once. Antigens of these TCRs are unknown. The sequences come from CD8+ T cells from cultured PBMCs, collected from culture after CMV antigen stimulation. Source of these receptors: a human donor in good health (CMV status not recorded). Some clones in this sample may be carry-over from other donors' samples.

V usage is TRBV7-9 and J usage is TRBJ1-2; 11 nucleotides match TRBD1. V dropped 1 base and J dropped 6; count of bases not matched to a gene: 1. The V gene's germline CDR1 is SEHNR and CDR2 FQNEAQ (reference sequence). The CDR3 loop spans 14 amino acids. The CDR3 DNA is TGTGCCAGCAGCTTAGGGACAGGGGGCGATGGCTACACCTTC. It codes for CASSLGTGGDGYTF. The full variable domain, its missing parts supplied by reference TRBV7-9 and TRBJ1-2, is DTGVSQNPRHKITKRGQNVTFRCDPISEHNRLYWYRQTLGQGPEFLTYFQNEAQLEKSRLLSDRFSAERPKGSFSTLEIQRTEQGDSAMYLCASSLGTGGDGYTFGSGTRLTVV.

The chain joins TRBV7-8 to TRBJ2-4, with TRBD2 as a possible D gene (5 bases). In germline, CDR1 is SGHVS, CDR2 FQNEAQ. The CDR3 is 15 residues long. Trimming removed 5 bases at V and 6 bases at J, with 17 bases between. CDR3 bases: TGTGCCAGCAGCCCCGGCGCGGGTGGTGGAAACATTCAGTACTTC. Its translation is CASSPGAGGGNIQYF.

The chain couples TRBV6-1 to TRBJ2-7; 7 bases match TRBD2. The CDR3 consists of 13 residues. Germline-derived CDR1 and CDR2 are MNHNS and SASEGT. With V trimmed by 8 bases and J by 1 base, 5 bases remained unmatched. The CDR3 sequence is CASGRDRSYEQYF. For the CDR3, the DNA is TGTGCCAGCGGGAGGGACCGTTCCTACGAGCAGTACTTC.

This clonotype was found a few times. The gene calls are TRBV7-2 and TRBJ1-2; perhaps TRBD1 as D (5 bases). CDR3 length: 13 amino acids. Trimming took off 4 bases at V and 4 bases at J, with 10 bases between the two ends. Per the germline V gene, CDR1 is SGHTA and CDR2 is FQGNSA. CDR3 in amino acids: CASSSGRFYGYTF. CDR3 nucleotides: TGTGCCAGCAGCTCGGGACGGTTCTATGGCTACACCTTC.

This clonotype was recorded a few times. Written as DNA, the CDR3 is TGTGCCAGCAGCTCGGGAGGCGCCTACGAGCAGTACTTC. This translates into CASSSGGAYEQYF. The V call is TRBV12-3 or TRBV12-4, the J call TRBJ2-7, with 7 bases that match TRBD2. V was pared by 6 bases and J by 2 bases, with 4 bases of the junction left unmatched. CDR3 length: 13 residues.

The chain uses TRBV11-1 and TRBJ2-1; possibly TRBD2 for D (5 bases). With 5 bases removed from V and 7 bases from J, the gap between germline ends came to 21 bases. The CDR3 extends over 16 amino acids. In germline, CDR1 is SGHAT, CDR2 FQDESV (reference sequence). The CDR3 spells CASSTPGSQKLNEQFF. DNA of the CDR3: TGTGCCAGCAGCACCCCGGGATCACAAAAACTGAATGAGCAGTTCTTC. Based on the CDR3 plus reference TRBV11-1 and TRBJ2-1, the full variable domain is EAEVAQSPRYKITEKSQAVAFWCDPISGHATLYWYRQILGQGPELLVQFQDESVVDDSQLPKDRFSAERLKGVDSTLKIQPAELGDSAMYLCASSTPGSQKLNEQFFGPGTRLTVL.

The sample holds a few counts of this clonotype. The CDR3 DNA reads as TGCGCCAGCAGTGAGTCGCGTCTCTCTGGAAACACCATATATTTT. It yields the protein CASSESRLSGNTIYF. The chain couples TRBV10-2 to TRBJ1-3, with D unclear. The V end was cut by 0 bases, the J end by 0 bases, with 6 bases between. CDR3 length: 15 amino acids. Germline V gene sequence: CDR1 WSHSY, CDR2 SAAADI.

V usage is TRBV7-9 and J usage is TRBJ2-1; 7 bases agree with TRBD2. After removal of 3 bases from V and 2 bases from J, the junction contained 4 bases not matched to a gene. Germline lookup yields CDR1 SEHNR and CDR2 FQNEAQ (reference sequence). The CDR3 is 15 residues long. CDR3 nucleotide sequence: TGTGCCAGCAGCTTGCGGAGCGGGACCTACAATGAGCAGTTCTTC. Residues: CASSLRSGTYNEQFF.

The J gene is TRBJ2-7, the V gene TRBV7-9, with 7 bases aligning to TRBD1. The germline CDR1 and CDR2 sequences are SEHNR and FQNEAQ (reference sequence). V was clipped by 6 bases and J by 3 bases; unmatched bases: 11. CDR3 size: 15 residues. CDR3 residues: CASSSAGTALYEQYF. The CDR3 coding sequence is TGTGCCAGCAGTTCCGCCGGGACAGCTCTCTACGAGCAGTACTTC.

CDR3 nucleotides: TGTGCCAGCAGCCCACGTCACCGAAATCCGTACGAGCAGTACTTC. It yields the protein CASSPRHRNPYEQYF. The rearrangement links TRBV7-2 to TRBJ2-7; no definite D call. V was trimmed by 5 bases and J by 4 bases, leaving 18 bases between them. Germline lookup yields CDR1 SGHTA and CDR2 FQGNSA. This CDR3 spans 15 amino acids. The complete variable domain, with remaining parts taken from reference TRBV7-2 and TRBJ2-7, reads GAGVSQSPSNKVTEKGKDVELRCDPISGHTALYWYRQSLGQGLEFLIYFQGNSAPDKSGLPSDRFSAERTGGSVSTLTIQRTQQEDSAVYLCASSPRHRNPYEQYFGPGTRLTVT.

This clonotype was counted between two and nine times. The chain employs TRBV7-3 and TRBJ1-4; tentatively, D is TRBD1 (5 bases). Looked up from germline, CDR1 is SGHTA and CDR2 is FQGTGA. V shed 2 bases and J shed 1 base, with 20 bases lying between them. This CDR3 has 19 amino acids. CDR3 nucleotide sequence: TGTGCCAGCAGCTTACGGGGCAGGGTCGGGCGAATAACTAATGAAAAACTGTTTTTT. Translating gives CASSLRGRVGRITNEKLFF.

The chain links TRBV7-2 to TRBJ2-1; maybe TRBD2 (6 bases). CDR3 length equals 13 residues. Germline CDR1 SGHTA, CDR2 FQGNSA. Trimming pared 3 bases from V and 15 bases from J, leaving 18 bases between. CDR3 coding DNA: TGTGCCAGCAGCTTCAGACCCCTAGGAGCGGGGTTCTTC. Its translation is CASSFRPLGAGFF.

J is TRBJ1-4 and V is TRBV7-2; D uncertain. The CDR3 has 16 residues. Trimming pared 0 bases from V and 5 bases from J, leaving 13 bases between. In germline, CDR1 is SGHTA, CDR2 FQGNSA. CDR3 in amino acids: CASSLAPDRRNEKLFF. The DNA of the CDR3 is TGTGCCAGCAGCTTAGCTCCAGACCGAAGGAATGAAAAACTGTTTTTT.

This clonotype was seen many times. The chain uses TRBV7-2 and TRBJ1-2; D not resolved. The V end lost 2 bases, the J end lost 6 bases, and 10 bases lay between the germline ends. Germline V gives CDR1 SGHTA, CDR2 FQGNSA. The CDR3 has 13 amino acids. CDR3 nucleotide sequence: TGTGCCAGCAGCTTATGGGGAGGCCATGGCTACACCTTC. Its protein product is CASSLWGGHGYTF.

This clonotype was detected a few times. V is TRBV10-3 and J is TRBJ1-6, with TRBD1 identical over 9 bases. This CDR3 contains 18 residues. Germline-derived CDR1 and CDR2 are ENHRY and SYGVKD. V gave up 3 bases and J gave up 4 bases; unmatched junction bases: 10. This chain's CDR3 is CAISETPGTGPYNSPLHF. The CDR3 DNA reads as TGTGCCATCAGTGAAACCCCCGGGACAGGGCCTTATAATTCACCCCTCCACTTT.

The gene calls are TRBV12-3 or TRBV12-4 and TRBJ2-7; D may be TRBD1 (7 bases). V was pared by 4 bases and J by 2 bases, with 12 bases between. The CDR3 length is 14 residues. CDR3 amino acids: CASSWGRGAYEQYF. CDR3 DNA sequence: TGTGCCAGCAGTTGGGGCAGGGGGGCCTACGAGCAGTACTTC.

The chain couples TRBV7-2 to TRBJ2-1, with 7 bases lining up with TRBD2. Germline assignment: CDR1 SGHTA and CDR2 FQGNSA. The CDR3 covers 16 residues. Trimming took 5 bases from V and 5 from J; bases not matched to a gene: 12. The CDR3 sequence is CASSDGVASGDNEQFF. DNA for the CDR3: TGTGCCAGCAGCGACGGTGTGGCTAGCGGAGACAATGAGCAGTTCTTC.

In this sample, this clonotype turned up a few times. The chain has TRBV6-6 and TRBJ2-1; a possible D gene is TRBD2 (6 bases). This CDR3 comprises 14 residues. The V end was cut by 6 bases, the J end by 6 bases, with 15 bases between. Germline values: CDR1 MNHNY, CDR2 SVGAGI (reference sequence). Here the CDR3 reads CASSIGGSGNEQFF. As DNA, the CDR3 is TGTGCCAGCAGCATCGGGGGTTCCGGCAATGAGCAGTTCTTC.

This chain connects TRBV7-9 to TRBJ1-1, with TRBD1 identical over 8 bases. Germline CDR1 reads SEHNR; CDR2 reads FQNEAQ (reference sequence). Unmatched junction bases numbered 13, after V lost 6 bases and J lost 7 bases. The length of the CDR3 is 15 residues. In nucleotides, the CDR3 is TGTGCCAGCAGGGGATTGGCAGGGGGCTCTGGTGAAGCTTTCTTT. Its protein is CASRGLAGGSGEAFF.

This chain links TRBV7-2 with TRBJ2-7; 13 nucleotides agree with TRBD2. The CDR3 is 15 residues long. Germline CDR1 SGHTA, CDR2 FQGNSA. The V and J ends lost 7 bases and 3 bases, in that order; junction bases with no gene match: 6. DNA of the CDR3: TGTGCCAGCAACAGACTAGCGGGAGGAGGCTACGAGCAGTACTTC. Protein product: CASNRLAGGGYEQYF. Looking up the rest from reference TRBV7-2 and TRBJ2-7 gives the full variable domain: GAGVSQSPSNKVTEKGKDVELRCDPISGHTALYWYRQSLGQGLEFLIYFQGNSAPDKSGLPSDRFSAERTGGSVSTLTIQRTQQEDSAVYLCASNRLAGGGYEQYFGPGTRLTVT.

This clonotype appeared a few times. The rearrangement uses TRBV11-2 and TRBJ1-5; D not resolved. V gave up 1 base and J gave up 0 bases, with 10 bases separating them. The CDR3 covers 16 residues. Per the germline V gene, CDR1 is SGHAT and CDR2 is FQNNGV. CDR3 protein: CASSLGTDYSNQPQHF. In nucleotides, the CDR3 is TGTGCCAGCAGCTTAGGAACAGATTATAGCAATCAGCCCCAGCATTTT.

The V gene is TRBV7-8, the J gene TRBJ1-5; 7 bases fit TRBD1. The J segment lost 0 bases and the V segment lost 5 bases, leaving 7 bases of the junction unmatched. The CDR3 covers 16 residues. CDR1 and CDR2 from the germline V gene are SGHVS and FQNEAQ. Here the CDR3 reads CASSAYPGGSNQPQHF. The CDR3 nucleotides are TGTGCCAGCAGCGCTTACCCAGGGGGTAGCAATCAGCCCCAGCATTTT.

Only one count was recorded for this clonotype. V and J are TRBV2 and TRBJ1-5; 10 bases agree with TRBD1. The J segment lost 6 bases and the V segment lost 2 bases, leaving 4 bases of the junction unmatched. The CDR3 is 15 amino acids. CDR1 and CDR2 from the germline V gene are SNHLY and FYNNEI. CDR3 sequence (DNA): TGTGCCAGCAGTGAATGGGGGACAGGGGTTCAGCCCCAGCATTTT. Translation gives CASSEWGTGVQPQHF.

V is TRBV7-6 and J is TRBJ2-1; 9 bases are shared with TRBD1. The CDR3 extends over 14 amino acids. Germline V gene data show CDR1 as SGHVS and CDR2 as FNYEAQ. Trimming removed 2 bases from V and 8 bases from J; junction bases left unmatched: 4. CDR3 residues: CASSLPGQGHEQFF. CDR3 coding DNA: TGTGCCAGCAGCTTACCGGGACAGGGTCATGAGCAGTTCTTC.

V and J are TRBV7-9 and TRBJ1-2; 10 bases are shared with TRBD1. Germline CDR1 and CDR2: SEHNR and FQNEAQ (reference sequence). The CDR3 runs to 15 residues. After removal of 4 bases from V and 3 bases from J, the junction contained 5 bases not matched to a gene. The CDR3 DNA is TGTGCCAGCAGCTCTAGGGACAGGGGACACTATGGCTACACCTTC. Encoded protein: CASSSRDRGHYGYTF.